This T cell receptor beta chain stems from a study of chemoradiotherapy in HPV16-positive cancers (dated 2022 in TCRdb). About the full investigation: Candidate HPV-specific T-cell clones and common TCR motifs were defined through functional T-cell assays on cells from a couple of HPV16-positive patients. The study set out to ask whether T-cell immunity against the HPV oncoproteins E6 and E7 changes over the course of chemoradiotherapy and whether that immunity affects survival. The candidate HPV-specific TCRs and motifs were then tracked in TCR repertoires from over 85 patients with HPV-related cancers. General study outcomes and caveats: Expansion of candidate HPV-specific clones and E7-related TCR motifs was observed in the tumor microenvironment during treatment, whereas no such expansion was observed for non-HPV-specific T cells. Only a couple of HPV16-positive patients were used to derive the functional definition of HPV-specific T cells, and the survival association was reported for HPV16-positive patients. In HPV16-positive patients, expansion of HPV-responsive T cells during chemoradiotherapy was found to be associated with improved recurrence-free survival.

Repertoires were sampled repeatedly over the course of chemoradiotherapy so that clonal expansion in the tumor microenvironment could be followed. This clone was detected a few times. Its antigen is not yet known. The input lacks base qualities; no much larger clone sits a single base away. The library was obtained by the immunoSEQ multiplex PCR assay. As stored in TCRdb, this immuneACCESS dataset retains in-frame rearrangements with V and J assigned. A fraction of the clones does not appear; measured against another copy, unresolved V genes explain less than half of the discrepancy, and the remainder lacks a known reason. Present in this sample are about 6,900 clones, roughly 85% of which were seen just once. The ten largest clones represent about 3.9% of the sample. The sample here was taken from a patient who underwent chemoradiotherapy. The clonotype comes from a human donor with HPV-associated anogenital cancer.

For the CDR3, the sequence is CASRPRPGQGRAGELFF. The sequence in DNA is TGTGCCAGCAGACCACGGCCGGGACAGGGGAGGGCCGGGGAGCTGTTTTTT. The chain links TRBV28 with TRBJ2-2; 10 middle bases align to TRBD1. Trimming leaves V shorter by 6 bases and J shorter by 6 bases, with the junction holding 13 bases beyond the gene matches. Looking up the germline V gene yields CDR1 MDHEN and CDR2 SYDVKM. Measured from the cysteine to the phenylalanine, the CDR3 is 17 residues long. Only CDR3 DNA remains: 51 bases, in frame from the first base.